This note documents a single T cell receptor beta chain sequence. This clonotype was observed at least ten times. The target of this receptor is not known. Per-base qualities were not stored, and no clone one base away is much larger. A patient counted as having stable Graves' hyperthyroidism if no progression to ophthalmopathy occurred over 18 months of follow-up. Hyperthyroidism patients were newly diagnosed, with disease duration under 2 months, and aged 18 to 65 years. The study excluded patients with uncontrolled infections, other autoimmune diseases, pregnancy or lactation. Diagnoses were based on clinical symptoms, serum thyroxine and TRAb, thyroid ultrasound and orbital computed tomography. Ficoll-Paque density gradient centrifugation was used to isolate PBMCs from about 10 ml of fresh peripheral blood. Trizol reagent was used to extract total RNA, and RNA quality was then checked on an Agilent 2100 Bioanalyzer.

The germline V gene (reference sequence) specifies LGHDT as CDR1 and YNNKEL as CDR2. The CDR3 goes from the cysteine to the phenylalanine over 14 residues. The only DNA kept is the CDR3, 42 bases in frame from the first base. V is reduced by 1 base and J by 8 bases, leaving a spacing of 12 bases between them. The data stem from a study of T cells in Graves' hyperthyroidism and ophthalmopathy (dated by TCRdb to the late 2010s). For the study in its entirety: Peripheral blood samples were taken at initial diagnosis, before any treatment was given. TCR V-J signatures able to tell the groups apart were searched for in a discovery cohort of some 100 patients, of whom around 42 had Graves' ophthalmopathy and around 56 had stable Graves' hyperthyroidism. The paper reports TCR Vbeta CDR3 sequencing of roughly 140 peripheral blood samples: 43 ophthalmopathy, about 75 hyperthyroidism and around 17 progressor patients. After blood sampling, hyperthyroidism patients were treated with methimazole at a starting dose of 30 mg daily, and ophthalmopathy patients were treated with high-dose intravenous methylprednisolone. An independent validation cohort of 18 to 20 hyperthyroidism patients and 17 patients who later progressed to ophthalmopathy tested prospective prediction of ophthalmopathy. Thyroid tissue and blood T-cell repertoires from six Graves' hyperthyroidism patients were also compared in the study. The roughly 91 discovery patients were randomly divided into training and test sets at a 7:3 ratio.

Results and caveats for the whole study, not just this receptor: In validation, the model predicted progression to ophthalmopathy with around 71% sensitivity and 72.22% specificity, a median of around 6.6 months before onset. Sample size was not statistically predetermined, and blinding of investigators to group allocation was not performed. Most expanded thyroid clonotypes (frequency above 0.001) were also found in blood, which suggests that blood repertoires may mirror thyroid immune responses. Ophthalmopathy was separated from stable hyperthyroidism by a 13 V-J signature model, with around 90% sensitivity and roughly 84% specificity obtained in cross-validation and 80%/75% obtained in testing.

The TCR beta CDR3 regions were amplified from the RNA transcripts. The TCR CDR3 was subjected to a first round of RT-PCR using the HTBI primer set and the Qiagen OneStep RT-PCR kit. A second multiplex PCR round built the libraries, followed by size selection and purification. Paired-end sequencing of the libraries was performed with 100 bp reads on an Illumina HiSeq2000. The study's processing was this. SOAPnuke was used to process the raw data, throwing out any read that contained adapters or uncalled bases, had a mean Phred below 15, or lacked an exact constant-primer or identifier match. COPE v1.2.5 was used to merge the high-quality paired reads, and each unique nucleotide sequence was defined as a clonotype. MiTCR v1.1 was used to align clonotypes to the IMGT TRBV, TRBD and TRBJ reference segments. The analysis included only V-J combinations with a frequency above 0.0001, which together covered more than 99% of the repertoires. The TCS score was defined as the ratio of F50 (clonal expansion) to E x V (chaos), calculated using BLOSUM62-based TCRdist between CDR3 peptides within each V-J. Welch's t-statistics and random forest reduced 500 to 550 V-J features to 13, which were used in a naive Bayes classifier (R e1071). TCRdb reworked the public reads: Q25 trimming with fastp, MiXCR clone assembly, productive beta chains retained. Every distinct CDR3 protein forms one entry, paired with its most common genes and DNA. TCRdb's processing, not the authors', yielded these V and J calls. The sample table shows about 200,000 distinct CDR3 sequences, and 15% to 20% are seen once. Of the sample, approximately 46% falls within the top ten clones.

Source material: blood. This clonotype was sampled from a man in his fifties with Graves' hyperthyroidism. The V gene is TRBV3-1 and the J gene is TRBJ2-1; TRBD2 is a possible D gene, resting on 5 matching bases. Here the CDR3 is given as CASSQVASGHEQFF. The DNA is TGTGCCAGCAGCCAAGTTGCCAGCGGTCATGAGCAGTTCTTC.